This T cell receptor (beta chain) was captured in a study of Tregs in tolerant kidney transplant recipients. Findings of the study overall: Findings come from small patient numbers and require larger validation.

The protocol was immunoSEQ multiplex PCR, while the TCRdb copy is restricted to in-frame clones and leaves out a portion. The sample has approximately 60,000 clones, 65% to 85% seen once. About this clone itself: The antigen is not known.

Thawed PBMCs were FACS-sorted into unstimulated CD4+CD25+CD127- regulatory T cells, CD4+CD25- non-regulatory cells, CD4 and CD8 cells. This receptor was identified in a human donor in good health. Material: CD4+ T cells from blood.

CDR3 region: CASSQQEYGYTF. CDR3 nucleotide sequence: TGTGCCAGCTCACAACAGGAATATGGCTACACCTTC. The genes are TRBV18 and TRBJ1-2, with D possibly being TRBD1 (5 bases). Between the trimmed V and J ends, which lost 4 bases and 5 bases, there was a span of 8 bases. Germline CDR1 is KGHSH and CDR2 is LQKENI. CDR3 length: 12 residues.